This T cell receptor (beta chain) was captured in a study of blood T cells in healthy people across ages. General study results and limits: Investigators viewed diversity estimates from one million T cells as underestimates, the study reported. Donor CMV status, an unknown factor, possibly confounded changes in expanded clonotypes.

Primed by a sample-barcoded 5' primer and a J-beta primer mix, a second PCR proceeded for roughly 7 to 12 cycles. TCRdb re-called the 5' RACE reads with MiXCR, one entry per CDR3 protein. The table records roughly 1,800,000 distinct CDR3 sequences, roughly 50% of them present only once. With regard to this clonotype: Antigen unknown.

Losses at the gene ends were 5 bases for V and 4 bases for J; bases not matched to a gene: 8. Germline lookup yields CDR1 SEHNR and CDR2 FQNEAQ (reference sequence). The CDR3 loop spans 15 amino acids. Sequenced: blood. J is TRBJ2-4 and V is TRBV7-9, with 7 bases matching TRBD1. The clonotype was recovered from a woman aged 40 to 50 in good health. CDR3 sequence (DNA): TGTGCCAGCAGCCCCGGTGGGACAGAGAAAAACATTCAGTACTTC. Protein: CASSPGGTEKNIQYF.